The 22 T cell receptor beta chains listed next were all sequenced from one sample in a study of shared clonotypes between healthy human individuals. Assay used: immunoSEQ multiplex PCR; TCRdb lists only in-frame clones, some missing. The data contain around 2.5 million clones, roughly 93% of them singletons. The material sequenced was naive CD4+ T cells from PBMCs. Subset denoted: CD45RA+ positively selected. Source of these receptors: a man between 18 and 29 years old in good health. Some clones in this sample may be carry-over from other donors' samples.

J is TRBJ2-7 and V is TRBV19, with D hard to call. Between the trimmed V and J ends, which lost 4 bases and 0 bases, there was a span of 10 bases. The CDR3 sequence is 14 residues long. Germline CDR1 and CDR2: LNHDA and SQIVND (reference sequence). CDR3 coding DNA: TGTGCCAGTAGTACGACAATGGGCTCCTACGAGCAGTACTTC. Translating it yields CASSTTMGSYEQYF.

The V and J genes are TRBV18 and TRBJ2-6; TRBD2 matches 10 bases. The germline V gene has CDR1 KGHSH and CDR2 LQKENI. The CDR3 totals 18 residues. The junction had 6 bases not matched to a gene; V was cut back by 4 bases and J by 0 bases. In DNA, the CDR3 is TGTGCCAGCTCACGGATACTAGCGGGGAGCTCTGGGGCCAACGTCCTGACTTTC. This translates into CASSRILAGSSGANVLTF. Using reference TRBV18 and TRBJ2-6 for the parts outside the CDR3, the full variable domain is NAGVMQNPRHLVRRRGQEARLRCSPMKGHSHVYWYRQLPEEGLKFMVYLQKENIIDESGMPKERFSAEFPKEGPSILRIQQVVRGDSAAYFCASSRILAGSSGANVLTFGAGSRLTVL.

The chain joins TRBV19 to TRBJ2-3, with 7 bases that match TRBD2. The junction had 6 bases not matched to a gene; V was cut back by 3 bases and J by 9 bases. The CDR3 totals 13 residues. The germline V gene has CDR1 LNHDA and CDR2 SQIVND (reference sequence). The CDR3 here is CASSISGEGTQYF. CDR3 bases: TGTGCCAGTAGTATCAGCGGGGAGGGAACGCAGTATTTT.

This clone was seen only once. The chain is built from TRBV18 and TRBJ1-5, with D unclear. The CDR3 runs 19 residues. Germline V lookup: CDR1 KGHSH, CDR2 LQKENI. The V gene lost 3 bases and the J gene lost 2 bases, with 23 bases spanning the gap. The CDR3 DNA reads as TGTGCCAGCTCACCTTATGAGGTCGACATAGGAGTGGGCAATCAGCCCCAGCATTTT. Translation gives CASSPYEVDIGVGNQPQHF.

DNA for the CDR3: TGTGCCAGTAGTCTTATACCGGGACAGACCTACGAGCAGTACTTC. Its protein is CASSLIPGQTYEQYF. This rearrangement joins TRBV19 to TRBJ2-7; TRBD1 agrees at 7 bases. Germline trimming cut 5 bases from V and 2 bases from J; bases unmatched to any gene: 9. The length of the CDR3 is 15 residues. Germline V gene sequence: CDR1 LNHDA, CDR2 SQIVND (reference sequence).

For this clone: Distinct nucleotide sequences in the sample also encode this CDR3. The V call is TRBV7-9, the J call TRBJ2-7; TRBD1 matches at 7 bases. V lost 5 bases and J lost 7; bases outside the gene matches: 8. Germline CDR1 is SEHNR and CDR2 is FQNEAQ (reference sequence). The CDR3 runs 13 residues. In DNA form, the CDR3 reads TGTGCCAGCAGCCCACAGGGGCCCGGGGAGCAGTACTTC. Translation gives CASSPQGPGEQYF.

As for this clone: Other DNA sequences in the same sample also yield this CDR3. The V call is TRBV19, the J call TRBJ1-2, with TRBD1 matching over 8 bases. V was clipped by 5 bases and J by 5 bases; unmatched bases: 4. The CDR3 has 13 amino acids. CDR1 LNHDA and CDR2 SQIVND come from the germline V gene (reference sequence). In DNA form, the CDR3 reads TGTGCCAGTAGTCCGGACAGGGCTTATGGCTACACCTTC. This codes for CASSPDRAYGYTF.

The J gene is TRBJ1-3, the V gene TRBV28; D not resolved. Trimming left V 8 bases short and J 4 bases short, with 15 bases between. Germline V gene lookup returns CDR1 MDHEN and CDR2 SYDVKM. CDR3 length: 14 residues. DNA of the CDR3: TGTGCCAGCTCGGTCCGGCGGCAGGGAAACACCATATATTTT. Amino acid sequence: CASSVRRQGNTIYF.

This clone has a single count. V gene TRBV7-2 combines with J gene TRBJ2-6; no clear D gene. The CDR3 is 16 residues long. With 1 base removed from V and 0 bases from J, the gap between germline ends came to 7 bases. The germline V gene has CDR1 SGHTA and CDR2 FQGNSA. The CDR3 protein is CASSLVLSSGANVLTF. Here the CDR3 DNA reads TGTGCCAGCAGCTTAGTCCTAAGCTCTGGGGCCAACGTCCTGACTTTC.

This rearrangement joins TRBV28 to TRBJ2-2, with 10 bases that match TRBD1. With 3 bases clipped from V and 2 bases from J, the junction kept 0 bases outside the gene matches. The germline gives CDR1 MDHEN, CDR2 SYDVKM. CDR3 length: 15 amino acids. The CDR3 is CASSLTGGNTGELFF. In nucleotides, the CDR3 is TGTGCCAGCAGTTTGACAGGGGGCAACACCGGGGAGCTGTTTTTT.

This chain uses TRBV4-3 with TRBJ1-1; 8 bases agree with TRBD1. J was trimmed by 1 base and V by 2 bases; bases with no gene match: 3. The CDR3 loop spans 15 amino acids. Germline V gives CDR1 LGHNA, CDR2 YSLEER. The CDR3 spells CASSQQGAGNTEAFF. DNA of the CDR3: TGCGCCAGCAGCCAACAGGGGGCGGGGAACACTGAAGCTTTCTTT.

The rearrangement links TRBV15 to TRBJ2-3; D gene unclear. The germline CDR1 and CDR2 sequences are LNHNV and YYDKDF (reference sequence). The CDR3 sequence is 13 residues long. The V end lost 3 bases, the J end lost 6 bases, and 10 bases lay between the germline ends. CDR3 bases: TGTGCCACCAGCAGCAATCCCCAGGATACGCAGTATTTT. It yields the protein CATSSNPQDTQYF.

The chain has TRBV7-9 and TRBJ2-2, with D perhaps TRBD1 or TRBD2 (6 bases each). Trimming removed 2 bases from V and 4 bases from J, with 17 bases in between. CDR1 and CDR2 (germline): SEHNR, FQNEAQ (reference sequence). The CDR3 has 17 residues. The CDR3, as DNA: TGTGCCAGCAGCTTACCCCCTTACGGGGGCAGCACCGGGGAGCTGTTTTTT. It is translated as CASSLPPYGGSTGELFF.

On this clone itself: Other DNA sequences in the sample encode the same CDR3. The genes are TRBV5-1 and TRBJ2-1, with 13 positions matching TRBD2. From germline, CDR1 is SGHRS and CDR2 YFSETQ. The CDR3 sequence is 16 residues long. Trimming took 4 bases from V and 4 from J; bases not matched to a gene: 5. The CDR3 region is CASSPGLAGPYNEQFF. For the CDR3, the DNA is TGCGCCAGCAGCCCGGGACTAGCGGGGCCATACAATGAGCAGTTCTTC.

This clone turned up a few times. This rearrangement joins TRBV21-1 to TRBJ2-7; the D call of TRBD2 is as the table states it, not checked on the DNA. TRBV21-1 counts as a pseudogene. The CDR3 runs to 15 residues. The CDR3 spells CASSRPGLGAYEQYF. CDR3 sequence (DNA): TGTGCCAGCAGCAGGCCGGGACTAGGGGCCTACGAGCAGTACTTC.

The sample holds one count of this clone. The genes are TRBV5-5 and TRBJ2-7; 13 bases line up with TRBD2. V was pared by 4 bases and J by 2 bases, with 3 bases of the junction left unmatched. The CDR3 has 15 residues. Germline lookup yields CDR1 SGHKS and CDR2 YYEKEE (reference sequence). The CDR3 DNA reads TGTGCCAGCAGCAGGACTAGCGGGAGTGCCTACGAGCAGTACTTC. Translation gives CASSRTSGSAYEQYF.

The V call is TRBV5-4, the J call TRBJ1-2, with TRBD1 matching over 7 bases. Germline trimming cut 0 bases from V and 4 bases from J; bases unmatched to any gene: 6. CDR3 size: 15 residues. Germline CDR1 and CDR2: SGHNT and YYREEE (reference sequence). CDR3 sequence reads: CASSLASQGGYGYTF. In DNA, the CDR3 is TGTGCCAGCAGCTTGGCCAGTCAGGGGGGCTATGGCTACACCTTC.

The CDR3 region has the DNA TGCGCCAGCAGCCAAGTTGGGACTAGAAGGGGCAATGAGCAGTTCTTC. Translating it yields CASSQVGTRRGNEQFF. V is TRBV4-1 and J is TRBJ2-1, with 8 bases lining up with TRBD2. With V trimmed by 1 base and J by 6 bases, 8 bases remained unmatched. Germline V gene lookup returns CDR1 MGHRA and CDR2 YSYEKL. The length of the CDR3 is 16 residues.

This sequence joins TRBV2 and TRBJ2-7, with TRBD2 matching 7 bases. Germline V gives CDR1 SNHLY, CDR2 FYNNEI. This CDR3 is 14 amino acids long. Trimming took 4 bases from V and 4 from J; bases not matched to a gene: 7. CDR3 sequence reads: CASSAYPGGYEQYF. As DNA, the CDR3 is TGTGCCAGCAGTGCATACCCCGGGGGGTACGAGCAGTACTTC.

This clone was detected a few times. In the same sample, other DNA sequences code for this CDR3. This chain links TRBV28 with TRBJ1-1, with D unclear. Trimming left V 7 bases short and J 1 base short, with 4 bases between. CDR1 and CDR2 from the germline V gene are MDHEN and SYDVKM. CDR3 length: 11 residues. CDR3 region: CASTGNTEAFF. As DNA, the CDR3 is TGTGCCAGCACCGGGAACACTGAAGCTTTCTTT.

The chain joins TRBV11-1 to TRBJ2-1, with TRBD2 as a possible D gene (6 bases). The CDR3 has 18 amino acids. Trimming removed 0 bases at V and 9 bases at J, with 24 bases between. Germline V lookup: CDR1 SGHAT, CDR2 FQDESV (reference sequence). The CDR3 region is CASSLAPAGTSTGVEQFF. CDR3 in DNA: TGTGCCAGCAGCTTAGCCCCGGCGGGAACTTCCACGGGCGTTGAGCAGTTCTTC.

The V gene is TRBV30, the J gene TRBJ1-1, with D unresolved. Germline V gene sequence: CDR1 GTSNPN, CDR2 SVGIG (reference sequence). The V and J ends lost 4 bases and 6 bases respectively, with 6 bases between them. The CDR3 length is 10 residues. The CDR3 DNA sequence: TGTGCCTGGAAAGAGGCTGAAGCTTTCTTT. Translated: CAWKEAEAFF. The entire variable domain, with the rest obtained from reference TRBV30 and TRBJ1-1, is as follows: SQTIHQWPATLVQPVGSPLSLECTVEGTSNPNLYWYRQAAGRGLQLLFYSVGIGQISSEVPQNLSASRPQDRQFILSSKKLLLSDSGFYLCAWKEAEAFFGQGTRLTVV.